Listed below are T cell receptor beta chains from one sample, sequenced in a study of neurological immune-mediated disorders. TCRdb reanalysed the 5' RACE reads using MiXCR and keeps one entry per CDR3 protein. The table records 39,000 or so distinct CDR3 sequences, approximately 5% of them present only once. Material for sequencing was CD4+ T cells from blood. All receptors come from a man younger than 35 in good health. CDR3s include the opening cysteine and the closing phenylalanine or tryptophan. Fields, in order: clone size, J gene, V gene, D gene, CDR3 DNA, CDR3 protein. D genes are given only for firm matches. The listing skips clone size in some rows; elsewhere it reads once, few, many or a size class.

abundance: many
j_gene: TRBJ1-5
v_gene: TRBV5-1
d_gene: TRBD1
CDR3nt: TGCGCCAGCAGCCTTCTCACAGGGGAGCCCCAGCATTTT
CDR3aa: CASSLLTGEPQHF

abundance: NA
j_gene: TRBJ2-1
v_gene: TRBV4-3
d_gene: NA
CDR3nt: TGCGCCAGCAGCCAAGACGGGAACAGATACAATGAGCAGTTCTTC
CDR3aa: CASSQDGNRYNEQFF

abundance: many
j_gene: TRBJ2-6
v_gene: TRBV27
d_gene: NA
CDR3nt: TGTGCCAGCACTATCAGCTCTGGGGCCAACGTCCTGACTTTC
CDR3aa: CASTISSGANVLTF

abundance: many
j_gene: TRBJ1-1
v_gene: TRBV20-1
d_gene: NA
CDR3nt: TGCAGTGCTAGAGTGGGGCAGTACGCTGGGGACACTGAAGCTTTCTTT
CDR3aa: CSARVGQYAGDTEAFF

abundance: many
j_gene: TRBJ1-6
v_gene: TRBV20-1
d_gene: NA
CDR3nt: TGCAGTGCTAGTGTAAATGGGCGTCCACCCCTCCACTTT
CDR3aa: CSASVNGRPPLHF

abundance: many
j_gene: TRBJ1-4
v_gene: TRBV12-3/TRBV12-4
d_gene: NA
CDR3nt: TGTGCCAGCAGTTCCCAGGCTGCTAATGAAAAACTGTTTTTT
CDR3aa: CASSSQAANEKLFF

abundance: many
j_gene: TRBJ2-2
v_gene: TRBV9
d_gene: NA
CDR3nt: TGTGCCAGCAGCCCCGCGGGACAGCACACCGGGGAGCTGTTTTTT
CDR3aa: CASSPAGQHTGELFF

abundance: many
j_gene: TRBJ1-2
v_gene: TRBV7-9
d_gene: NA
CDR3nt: TGTGCCAGCAGCGGGGCGGGGTTTGGCTACACCTTC
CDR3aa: CASSGAGFGYTF

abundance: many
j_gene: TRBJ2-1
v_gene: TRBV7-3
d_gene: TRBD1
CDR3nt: TGTGCCAGCAGCCTCGGACAGGGGGCTTTAAATGAGCAGTTCTTC
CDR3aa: CASSLGQGALNEQFF

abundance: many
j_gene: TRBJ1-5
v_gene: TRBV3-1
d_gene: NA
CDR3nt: TGTGCCAGCAGCTCAGGAGTTGGCAATCAGCCCCAGCATTTT
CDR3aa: CASSSGVGNQPQHF

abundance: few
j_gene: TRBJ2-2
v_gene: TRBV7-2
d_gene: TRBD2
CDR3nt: TGTGCCAGCAGCTCCGGGGGGTTAAACACCGGGGAGCTGTTTTTT
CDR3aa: CASSSGGLNTGELFF

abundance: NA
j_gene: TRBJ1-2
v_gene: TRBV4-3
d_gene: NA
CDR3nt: TGCGCCAGCAGCCTGAACCGGCAGGCTGTTAACTATGGCTACACCTTC
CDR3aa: CASSLNRQAVNYGYTF

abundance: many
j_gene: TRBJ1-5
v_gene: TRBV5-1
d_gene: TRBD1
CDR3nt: TGCGCCAGCAGCTTGGGGACAGGGGGCCCTCAGCCCCAGCATTTT
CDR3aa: CASSLGTGGPQPQHF

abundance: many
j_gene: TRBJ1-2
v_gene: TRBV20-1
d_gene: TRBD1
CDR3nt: TGCAGTGCTAGAGAAGACCAGGGGGCTCGGGGCTACACCTTC
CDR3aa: CSAREDQGARGYTF

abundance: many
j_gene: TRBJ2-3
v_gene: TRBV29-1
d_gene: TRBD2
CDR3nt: TGCAGCGCAGCGACTAGCGGGGTAGGGACTGAGCCGCAGTATTTT
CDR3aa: CSAATSGVGTEPQYF

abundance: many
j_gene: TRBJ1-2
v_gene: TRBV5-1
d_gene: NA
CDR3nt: TGCGCCAGCAGCCTGGCGGGCATATCTAACTATGGCTACACCTTC
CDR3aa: CASSLAGISNYGYTF

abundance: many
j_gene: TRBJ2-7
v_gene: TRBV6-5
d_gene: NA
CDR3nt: TGTGCCAGCAGCCGCACGTCTGGGGCAGGGGTTTTGGGAACCGACGAGCAGTACTTC
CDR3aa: CASSRTSGAGVLGTDEQYF

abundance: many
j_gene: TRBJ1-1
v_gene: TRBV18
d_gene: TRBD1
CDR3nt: TGTGCCAGCTCACCACTACAGGGGGAAGCTTTCTTT
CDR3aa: CASSPLQGEAFF

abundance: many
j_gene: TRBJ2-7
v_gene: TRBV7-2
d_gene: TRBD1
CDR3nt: TGTGCCAGCAGCTTCGACAGGGGGCGGGAGCAGTACTTC
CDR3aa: CASSFDRGREQYF

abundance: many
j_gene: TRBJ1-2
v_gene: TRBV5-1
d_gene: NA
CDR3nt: TGCGCCAGCAGCTTGGACGGAAATAACTATGGCTACACCTTC
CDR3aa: CASSLDGNNYGYTF

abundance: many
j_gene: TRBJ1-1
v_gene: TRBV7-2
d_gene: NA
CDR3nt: TGTGCCAGCAGCTTGACAGAGATGAACACTGAAGCTTTCTTT
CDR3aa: CASSLTEMNTEAFF

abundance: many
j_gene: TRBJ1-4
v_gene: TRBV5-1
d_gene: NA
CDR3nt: TGCGCCAGCAGCCCCGGGAGAACCGGAGGAGATGAAAAACTGTTTTTT
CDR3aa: CASSPGRTGGDEKLFF

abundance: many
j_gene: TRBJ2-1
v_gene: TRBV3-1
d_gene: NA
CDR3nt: TGTGCCAGCAGCCCTACGAGCAATGAGCAGTTCTTC
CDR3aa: CASSPTSNEQFF

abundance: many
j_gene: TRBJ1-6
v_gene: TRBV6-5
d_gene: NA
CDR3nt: TGTGCCAGCAGGTTGACAGGAACCGTTTCACCCCTCCACTTT
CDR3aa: CASRLTGTVSPLHF

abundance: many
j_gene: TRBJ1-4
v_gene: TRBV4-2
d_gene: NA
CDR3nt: TGTGCCAGCAGCCGTAGGGGCCTCAATGAAAAACTGTTTTTT
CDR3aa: CASSRRGLNEKLFF